The T cell receptor beta chain described here comes from a study of CD8 T cells in Susac syndrome. High-throughput TCR beta sequencing covered peripheral CD8+ and CD4+ T cells. The control participants were healthy donors, and these controls were matched with respect to both age and sex. While CD8+ and CD4+ T cells were isolated negatively, TEMRA cells were enriched by FACS. CDR1 and CDR2 from the germline V gene are LNHDA and SQIVND (reference sequence). The CDR3 extends over 13 amino acids. Trimming pared 3 bases from V and 5 bases from J, leaving 8 bases between. About 0.45 to 1 ug RNA was reverse transcribed with random hexamers. The method of amplification for TCR beta CDR3 was immunoSEQ multiplex PCR, covering 54 Vbeta and 13 Jbeta. MiXCR, run by TCRdb on the immunoSEQ multiplex PCR reads, gives a single entry per CDR3 protein. Among about 140,000 distinct CDR3 sequences listed, about 94% were seen once.

The sequenced sample was CD8+ T cells from PBMCs. The receptor was derived from a human donor in good health. The chain couples TRBV19 to TRBJ2-1; D is perhaps TRBD2 (5 bases). CDR3 in amino acids: CASSMRVHNEQFF. The CDR3 DNA sequence: TGTGCCAGTAGTATGAGGGTCCACAATGAGCAGTTCTTC.